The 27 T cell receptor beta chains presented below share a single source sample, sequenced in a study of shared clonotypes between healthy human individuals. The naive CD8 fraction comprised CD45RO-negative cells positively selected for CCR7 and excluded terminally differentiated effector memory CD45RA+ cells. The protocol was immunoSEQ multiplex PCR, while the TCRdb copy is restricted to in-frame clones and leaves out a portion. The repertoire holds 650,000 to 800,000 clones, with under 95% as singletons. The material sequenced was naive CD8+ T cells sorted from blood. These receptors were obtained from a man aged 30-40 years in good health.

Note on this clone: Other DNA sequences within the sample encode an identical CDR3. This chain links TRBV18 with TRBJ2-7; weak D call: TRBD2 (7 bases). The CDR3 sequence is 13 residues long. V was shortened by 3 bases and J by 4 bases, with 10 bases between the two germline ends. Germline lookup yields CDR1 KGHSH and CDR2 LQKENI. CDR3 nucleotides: TGTGCCAGCTCACCGGGGAGGGGGTACGAGCAGTACTTC. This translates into CASSPGRGYEQYF.

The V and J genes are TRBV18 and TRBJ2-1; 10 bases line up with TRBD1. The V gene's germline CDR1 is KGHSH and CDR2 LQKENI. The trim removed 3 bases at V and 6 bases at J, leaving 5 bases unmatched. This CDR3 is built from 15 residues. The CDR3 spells CASSPGQGHSNEQFF. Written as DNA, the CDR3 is TGTGCCAGCTCACCGGGACAGGGGCATAGCAATGAGCAGTTCTTC.

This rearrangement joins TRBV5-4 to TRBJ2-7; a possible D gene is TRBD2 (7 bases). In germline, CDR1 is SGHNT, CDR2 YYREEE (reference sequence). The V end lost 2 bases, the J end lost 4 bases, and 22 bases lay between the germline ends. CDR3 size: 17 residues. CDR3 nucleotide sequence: TGTGCCAGCAGCTTCAATACCGATGTAAGCGGGACATACGAGCAGTACTTC. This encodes CASSFNTDVSGTYEQYF.

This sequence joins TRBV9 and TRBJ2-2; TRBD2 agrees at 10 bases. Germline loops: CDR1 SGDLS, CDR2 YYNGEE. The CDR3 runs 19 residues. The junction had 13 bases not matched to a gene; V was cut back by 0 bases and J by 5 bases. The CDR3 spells CASSVAPGLAASGTGELFF. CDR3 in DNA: TGTGCCAGCAGCGTAGCTCCTGGACTAGCGGCCTCAGGGACCGGGGAGCTGTTTTTT. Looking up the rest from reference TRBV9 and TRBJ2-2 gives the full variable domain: DSGVTQTPKHLITATGQRVTLRCSPRSGDLSVYWYQQSLDQGLQFLIQYYNGEERAKGNILERFSAQQFPDLHSELNLSSLELGDSALYFCASSVAPGLAASGTGELFFGEGSRLTVL.

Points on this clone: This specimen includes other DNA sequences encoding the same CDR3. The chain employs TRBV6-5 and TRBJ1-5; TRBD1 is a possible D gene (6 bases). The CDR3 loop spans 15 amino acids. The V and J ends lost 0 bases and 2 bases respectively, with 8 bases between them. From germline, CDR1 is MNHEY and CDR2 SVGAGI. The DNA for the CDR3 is TGTGCCAGCAGTTACTCAGGGGGGGGCAATCAGCCCCAGCATTTT. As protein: CASSYSGGGNQPQHF.

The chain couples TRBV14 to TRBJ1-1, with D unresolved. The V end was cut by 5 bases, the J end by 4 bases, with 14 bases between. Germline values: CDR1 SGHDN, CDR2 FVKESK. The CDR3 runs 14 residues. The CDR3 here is CASSSYPGITEAFF. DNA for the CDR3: TGTGCCAGCAGCTCTTATCCGGGTATCACTGAAGCTTTCTTT.

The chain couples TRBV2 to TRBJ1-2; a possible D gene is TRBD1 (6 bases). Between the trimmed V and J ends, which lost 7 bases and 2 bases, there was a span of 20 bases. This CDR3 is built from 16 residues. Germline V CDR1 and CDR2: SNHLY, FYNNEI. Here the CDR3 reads CASKTGAANLNYGYTF. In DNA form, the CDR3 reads TGTGCCAGCAAGACAGGCGCGGCTAATCTCAACTATGGCTACACCTTC.

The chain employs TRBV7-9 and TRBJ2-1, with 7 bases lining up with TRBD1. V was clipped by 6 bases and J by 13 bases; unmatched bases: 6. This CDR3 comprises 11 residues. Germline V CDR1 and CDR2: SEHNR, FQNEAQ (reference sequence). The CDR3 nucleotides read TGTGCCAGCAGAACCCTAGGGGGCCAGTTCTTC. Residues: CASRTLGGQFF. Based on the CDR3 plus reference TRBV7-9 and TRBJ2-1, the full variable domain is DTGVSQNPRHKITKRGQNVTFRCDPISEHNRLYWYRQTLGQGPEFLTYFQNEAQLEKSRLLSDRFSAERPKGSFSTLEIQRTEQGDSAMYLCASRTLGGQFFGPGTRLTVL.

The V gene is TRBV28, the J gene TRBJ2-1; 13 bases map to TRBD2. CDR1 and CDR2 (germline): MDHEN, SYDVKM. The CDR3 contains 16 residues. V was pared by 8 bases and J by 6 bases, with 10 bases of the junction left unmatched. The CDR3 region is CASWDRGLAGANEQFF. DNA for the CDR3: TGTGCCAGCTGGGACAGAGGACTAGCGGGAGCCAATGAGCAGTTCTTC.

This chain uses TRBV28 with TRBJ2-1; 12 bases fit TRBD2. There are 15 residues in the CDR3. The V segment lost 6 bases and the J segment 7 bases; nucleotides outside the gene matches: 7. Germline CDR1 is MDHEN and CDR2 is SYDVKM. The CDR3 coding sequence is TGTGCCAGCAGGAAGACTAGCGGGAGAAGGAATGAGCAGTTCTTC. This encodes CASRKTSGRRNEQFF.

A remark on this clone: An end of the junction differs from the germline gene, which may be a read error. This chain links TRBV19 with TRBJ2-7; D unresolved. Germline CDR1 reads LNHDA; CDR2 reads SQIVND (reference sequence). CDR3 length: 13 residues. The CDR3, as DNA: TGTGCCAGTAGTGTAGACTTGGCCTACGAGCAGTACTTC. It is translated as CASSVDLAYEQYF.

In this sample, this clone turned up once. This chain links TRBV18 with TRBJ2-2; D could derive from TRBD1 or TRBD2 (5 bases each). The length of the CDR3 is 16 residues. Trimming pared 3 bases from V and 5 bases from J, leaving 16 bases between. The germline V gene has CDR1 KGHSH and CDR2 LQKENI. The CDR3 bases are TGTGCCAGCTCACCGGGGGTTAAAGTTATGACCGGGGAGCTGTTTTTT. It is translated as CASSPGVKVMTGELFF.

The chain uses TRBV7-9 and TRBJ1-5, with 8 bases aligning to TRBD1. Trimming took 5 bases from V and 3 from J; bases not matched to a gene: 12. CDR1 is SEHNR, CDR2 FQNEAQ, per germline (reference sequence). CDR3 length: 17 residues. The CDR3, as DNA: TGTGCCAGCAGCACAAGCATGACAGGGGAAAACAATCAGCCCCAGCATTTT. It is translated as CASSTSMTGENNQPQHF.

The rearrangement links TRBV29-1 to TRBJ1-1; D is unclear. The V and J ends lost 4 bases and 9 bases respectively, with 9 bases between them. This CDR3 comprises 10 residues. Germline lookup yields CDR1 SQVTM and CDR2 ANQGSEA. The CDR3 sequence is CSVVGGKAFF. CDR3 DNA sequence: TGCAGCGTTGTTGGAGGGAAAGCTTTCTTT.

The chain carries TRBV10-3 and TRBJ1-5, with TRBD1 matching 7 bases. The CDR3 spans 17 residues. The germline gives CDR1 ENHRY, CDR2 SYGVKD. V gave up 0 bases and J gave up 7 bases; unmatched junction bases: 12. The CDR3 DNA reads TGTGCCATCAGTGAGTCTCCCGTAGGGGGCTCGGGGCAGCCCCAGCATTTT. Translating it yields CAISESPVGGSGQPQHF.

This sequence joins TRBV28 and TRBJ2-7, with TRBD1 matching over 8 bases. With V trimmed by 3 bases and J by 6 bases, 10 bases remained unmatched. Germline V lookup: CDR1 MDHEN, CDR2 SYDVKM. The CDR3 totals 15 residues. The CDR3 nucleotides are TGTGCCAGCAGTTTCCGGGACAGGCGTACTGGCGAGCAGTACTTC. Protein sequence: CASSFRDRRTGEQYF.

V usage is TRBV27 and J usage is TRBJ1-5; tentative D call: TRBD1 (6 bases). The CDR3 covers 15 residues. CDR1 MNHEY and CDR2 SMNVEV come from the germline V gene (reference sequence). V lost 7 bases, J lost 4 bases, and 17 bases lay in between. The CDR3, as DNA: TGTGCCAGCACTTACGAACAGGGACTAAATCAGCCCCAGCATTTT. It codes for CASTYEQGLNQPQHF.

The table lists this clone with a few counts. CDR3 sequence reads: CASRNTGGRTDTQYF. CDR3 DNA: TGTGCCAGCAGAAACACAGGGGGACGGACAGATACGCAGTATTTT. This chain links TRBV6-1 with TRBJ2-3; 8 bases fit TRBD1. Germline CDR1 MNHNS, CDR2 SASEGT. The CDR3 sequence is 15 residues long. The trim removed 6 bases at V and 3 bases at J, leaving 8 bases unmatched.

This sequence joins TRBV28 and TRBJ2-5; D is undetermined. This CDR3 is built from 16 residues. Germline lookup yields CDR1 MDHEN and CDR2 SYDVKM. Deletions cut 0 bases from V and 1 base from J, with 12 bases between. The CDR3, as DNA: TGTGCCAGCAGTTTATGGATGGCAGGCCGCCAAGAGACCCAGTACTTC. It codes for CASSLWMAGRQETQYF.

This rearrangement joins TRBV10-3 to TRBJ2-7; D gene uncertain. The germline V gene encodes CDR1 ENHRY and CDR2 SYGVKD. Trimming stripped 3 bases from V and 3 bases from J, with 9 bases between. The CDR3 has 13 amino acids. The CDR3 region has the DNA TGTGCCATCAGTGAATCGAGATACTACGAGCAGTACTTC. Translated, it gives CAISESRYYEQYF.

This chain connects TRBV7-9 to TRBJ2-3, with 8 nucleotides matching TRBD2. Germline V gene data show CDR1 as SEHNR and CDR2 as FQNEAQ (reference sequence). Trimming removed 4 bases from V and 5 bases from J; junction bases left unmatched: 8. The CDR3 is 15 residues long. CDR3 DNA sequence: TGTGCCAGCAGCTGGCGGGAGGCCCTCGGAGATACGCAGTATTTT. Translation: CASSWREALGDTQYF.

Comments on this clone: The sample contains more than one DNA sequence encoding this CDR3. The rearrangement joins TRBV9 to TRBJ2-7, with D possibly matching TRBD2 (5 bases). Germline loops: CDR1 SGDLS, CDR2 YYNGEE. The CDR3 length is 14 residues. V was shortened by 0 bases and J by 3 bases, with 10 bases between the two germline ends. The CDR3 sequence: CASSVGSGGYEQYF. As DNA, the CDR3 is TGTGCCAGCAGCGTAGGAAGCGGTGGCTACGAGCAGTACTTC.

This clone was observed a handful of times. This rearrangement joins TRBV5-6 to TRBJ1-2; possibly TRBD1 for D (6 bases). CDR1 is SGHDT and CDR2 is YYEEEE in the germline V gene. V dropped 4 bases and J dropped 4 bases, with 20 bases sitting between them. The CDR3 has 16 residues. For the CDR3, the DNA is TGTGCCAGCAGCCCAAAACAGGGATCGGTCAGCTATGGCTACACCTTC. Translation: CASSPKQGSVSYGYTF.

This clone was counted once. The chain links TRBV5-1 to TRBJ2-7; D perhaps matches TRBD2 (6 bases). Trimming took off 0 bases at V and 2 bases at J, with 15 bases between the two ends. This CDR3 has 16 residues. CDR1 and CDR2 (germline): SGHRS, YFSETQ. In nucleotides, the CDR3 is TGCGCCAGCAGCTTGGTTGGTAGCGGATCTACCTACGAGCAGTACTTC. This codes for CASSLVGSGSTYEQYF.

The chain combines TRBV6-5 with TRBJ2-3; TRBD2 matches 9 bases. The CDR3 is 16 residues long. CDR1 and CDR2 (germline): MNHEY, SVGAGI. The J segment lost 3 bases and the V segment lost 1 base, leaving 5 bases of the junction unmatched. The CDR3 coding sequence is TGTGCCAGCAGTTACTATAGCGGGAGTACGACAGATACGCAGTATTTT. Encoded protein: CASSYYSGSTTDTQYF.

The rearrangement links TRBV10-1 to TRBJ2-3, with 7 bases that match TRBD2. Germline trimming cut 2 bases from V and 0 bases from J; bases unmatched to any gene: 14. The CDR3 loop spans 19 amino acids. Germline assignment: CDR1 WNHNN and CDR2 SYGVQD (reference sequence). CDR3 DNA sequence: TGCGCCAGCAGTGAGGAGAGGAATTCTAGCGGACCTAGCACAGATACGCAGTATTTT. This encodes CASSEERNSSGPSTDTQYF.

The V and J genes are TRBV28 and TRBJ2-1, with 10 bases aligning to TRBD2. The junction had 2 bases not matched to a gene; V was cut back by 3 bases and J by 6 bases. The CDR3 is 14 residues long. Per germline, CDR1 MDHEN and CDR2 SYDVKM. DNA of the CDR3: TGTGCCAGCAGTTTTAGCGGGAGGACCAATGAGCAGTTCTTC. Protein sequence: CASSFSGRTNEQFF.